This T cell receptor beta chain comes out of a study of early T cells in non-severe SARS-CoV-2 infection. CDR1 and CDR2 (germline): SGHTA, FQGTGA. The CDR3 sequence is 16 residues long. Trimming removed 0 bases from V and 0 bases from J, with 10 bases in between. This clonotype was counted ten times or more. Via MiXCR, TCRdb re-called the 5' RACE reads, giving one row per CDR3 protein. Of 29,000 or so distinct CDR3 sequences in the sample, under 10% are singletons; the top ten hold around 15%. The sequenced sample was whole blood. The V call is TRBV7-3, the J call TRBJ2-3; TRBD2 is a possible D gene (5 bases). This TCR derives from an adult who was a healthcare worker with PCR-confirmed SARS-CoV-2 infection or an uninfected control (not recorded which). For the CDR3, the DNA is TGTGCCAGCAGCTTAACGAGGGCGACTAGCACAGATACGCAGTATTTT. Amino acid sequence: CASSLTRATSTDTQYF.